Listed below are T cell receptor beta chains from one sample, sequenced in a study of T cell responses to AZD1222 COVID-19 vaccine. Using immunoSEQ multiplex PCR, the repertoire was profiled, and TCRdb retains in-frame clones only, with some absent. The sample holds about 100,000 clones; over 90% are singletons and the top ten take approximately 4.7%. The starting material was peripheral blood, obtained on day 0 of AZD1222 vaccination. Receptors were obtained from an adult in good health. The CDR3 runs from the conserved cysteine through the conserved F or W. A D gene is named only where the DNA matches it firmly. Clone size, where shown, is once, few, many, or a class for clones that have expanded.

CDR3aa: CASSSDFREWEFENIQYF; CDR3nt: TGTGCCAGCAGTTCAGACTTCCGGGAGTGGGAGTTCGAAAACATTCAGTACTTC; j_gene: TRBJ2-4; abundance: .; v_gene: TRBV7-3; d_gene: .
CDR3aa: CASSLGRSGYEQYF; CDR3nt: TGTGCCAGCAGCCTCGGACGGTCTGGGTACGAGCAGTACTTC; j_gene: TRBJ2-7; abundance: .; v_gene: TRBV3-1/TRBV3-2; d_gene: .
CDR3aa: CASSLVRDRVGEQFF; CDR3nt: TGTGCCAGCTCACTAGTCCGGGACAGGGTGGGTGAGCAGTTCTTC; j_gene: TRBJ2-1; abundance: once; v_gene: TRBV18; d_gene: TRBD1
CDR3aa: CASSLSTGELFF; CDR3nt: TGTGCCAGCAGTTTATCTACCGGGGAGCTGTTTTTT; j_gene: TRBJ2-2; abundance: .; v_gene: TRBV27; d_gene: .
CDR3aa: CASSLGYSQETQYF; CDR3nt: TGTGCCAGCAGCTTAGGATACAGCCAAGAGACCCAGTACTTC; j_gene: TRBJ2-5; abundance: .; v_gene: TRBV7-2; d_gene: .
CDR3aa: CASGQGLTYEQYF; CDR3nt: TGTGCCTCTGGACAGGGGTTAACCTACGAGCAGTACTTC; j_gene: TRBJ2-7; abundance: .; v_gene: TRBV30; d_gene: TRBD1
CDR3aa: CASRGVAANTGELFF; CDR3nt: TGCGCCAGCAGGGGGGTAGCGGCAAACACCGGGGAGCTGTTTTTT; j_gene: TRBJ2-2; abundance: .; v_gene: TRBV5-1; d_gene: .
CDR3aa: CASSGPQVGNEQFF; CDR3nt: TGTGCCAGTAGTGGGCCCCAGGTGGGAAATGAGCAGTTCTTC; j_gene: TRBJ2-1; abundance: .; v_gene: TRBV19; d_gene: .
CDR3aa: CASSIPGTGVTRGYRDTQYF; CDR3nt: TGTGCCAGCAGCATCCCCGGGACAGGGGTCACTAGAGGATATCGAGATACGCAGTATTTT; j_gene: TRBJ2-3; abundance: once; v_gene: TRBV6-6; d_gene: TRBD1
CDR3aa: CASRAGLDNAGEQFF; CDR3nt: TGCGCCAGCCGAGCCGGCCTAGACAATGCTGGTGAGCAGTTCTTC; j_gene: TRBJ2-1; abundance: .; v_gene: TRBV10-1; d_gene: .
CDR3aa: CAWSPGLASTDTQYF; CDR3nt: TGTGCCTGGAGTCCGGGACTAGCTAGCACAGATACGCAGTATTTT; j_gene: TRBJ2-3; abundance: .; v_gene: TRBV30; d_gene: TRBD2
CDR3aa: CASAQPQETQYF; CDR3nt: TGTGCCAGCGCCCAACCCCAAGAGACCCAGTACTTC; j_gene: TRBJ2-5; abundance: .; v_gene: TRBV7-2; d_gene: .
CDR3aa: CASSERQGNTEAFF; CDR3nt: TGTGCCAGCTCCGAAAGACAGGGGAACACTGAAGCTTTCTTT; j_gene: TRBJ1-1; abundance: .; v_gene: TRBV18; d_gene: TRBD1
CDR3aa: CARDIRGVNTEAFF; CDR3nt: TGTGCCAGGGATATAAGAGGGGTGAACACTGAAGCTTTCTTT; j_gene: TRBJ1-1; abundance: .; v_gene: TRBV21-1; d_gene: .
CDR3aa: CASSSVSGANVLTF; CDR3nt: TGTGCCAGCTCATCAGTCTCTGGGGCCAACGTCCTGACTTTC; j_gene: TRBJ2-6; abundance: .; v_gene: TRBV6-6; d_gene: .
CDR3aa: CASSLAGRSTDTQYF; CDR3nt: TGCGCCAGCAGCTTGGCCGGTCGGTCCACAGATACGCAGTATTTT; j_gene: TRBJ2-3; abundance: .; v_gene: TRBV5-1; d_gene: .
CDR3aa: CASSLGLDGETQYF; CDR3nt: TGCGCCAGCAGCCTCGGACTAGATGGAGAGACCCAGTACTTC; j_gene: TRBJ2-5; abundance: .; v_gene: TRBV5-1; d_gene: TRBD2
CDR3aa: CGRADSGNTIYF; CDR3nt: TGTGGACGGGCCGACTCTGGAAACACCATATATTTT; j_gene: TRBJ1-3; abundance: .; v_gene: TRBV30; d_gene: .
CDR3aa: CASSLVQGSGSPLHF; CDR3nt: TGCGCCAGCAGCTTGGTGCAGGGAAGCGGTTCACCCCTCCACTTT; j_gene: TRBJ1-6; abundance: .; v_gene: TRBV5-1; d_gene: .
CDR3aa: CASSLGLPMAGELFF; CDR3nt: TGCGCCAGCAGCTTGGGCCTACCTATGGCCGGGGAGCTGTTTTTT; j_gene: TRBJ2-2; abundance: .; v_gene: TRBV5-1; d_gene: .
CDR3aa: CASSLDLDTQYF; CDR3nt: TGTGCCAGCAGCTTGGATCTAGATACGCAGTATTTT; j_gene: TRBJ2-3; abundance: .; v_gene: TRBV5-6; d_gene: .
CDR3aa: CASSLTYRGWNQPQHF; CDR3nt: TGTGCCAGCAGCTTGACGTACAGGGGTTGGAATCAGCCCCAGCATTTT; j_gene: TRBJ1-5; abundance: .; v_gene: TRBV7-2; d_gene: TRBD1
CDR3aa: CASEGRSGTGADTQYF; CDR3nt: TGTGCCAGCGAGGGGAGGAGCGGAACGGGAGCAGATACGCAGTATTTT; j_gene: TRBJ2-3; abundance: .; v_gene: TRBV27; d_gene: .
CDR3aa: CASSIGSQPASTDTQYF; CDR3nt: TGTGCCAGTAGTATAGGTTCACAGCCGGCTAGCACAGATACGCAGTATTTT; j_gene: TRBJ2-3; abundance: .; v_gene: TRBV19; d_gene: .
CDR3aa: CASSYRGLSSPLHF; CDR3nt: TGTGCCAGCAGTTACAGGGGGCTCAGTTCACCCCTCCACTTT; j_gene: TRBJ1-6; abundance: .; v_gene: TRBV28; d_gene: TRBD1